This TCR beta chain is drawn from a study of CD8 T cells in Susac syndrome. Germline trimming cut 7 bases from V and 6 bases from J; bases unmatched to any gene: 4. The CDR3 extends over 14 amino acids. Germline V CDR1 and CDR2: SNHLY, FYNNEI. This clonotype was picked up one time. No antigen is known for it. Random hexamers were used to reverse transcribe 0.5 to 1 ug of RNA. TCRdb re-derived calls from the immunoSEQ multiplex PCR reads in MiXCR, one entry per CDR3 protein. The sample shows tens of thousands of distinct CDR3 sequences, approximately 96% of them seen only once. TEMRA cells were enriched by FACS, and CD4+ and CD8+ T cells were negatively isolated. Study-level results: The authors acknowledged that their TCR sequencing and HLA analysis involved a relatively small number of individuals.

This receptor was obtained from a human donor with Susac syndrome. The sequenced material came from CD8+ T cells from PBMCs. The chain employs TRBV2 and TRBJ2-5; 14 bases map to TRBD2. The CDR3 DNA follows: TGTGCCAGCATCGGACTAGCGGGGGGCAAGACCCAGTACTTC. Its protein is CASIGLAGGKTQYF. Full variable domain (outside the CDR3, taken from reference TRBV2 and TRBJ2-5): EPEVTQTPSHQVTQMGQEVILRCVPISNHLYFYWYRQILGQKVEFLVSFYNNEISEKSEIFDDQFSVERPDGSNFTLKIRSTKLEDSAMYFCASIGLAGGKTQYFGPGTRLLVL.